This TCR beta chain comes out of a study of cytomegalovirus exposure and HLA in healthy donors. PCR involved 60 Vbeta and 13 Jbeta primers. TCRdb keeps only in-frame clones here, not all; method: immunoSEQ multiplex PCR. Here the sample spans roughly 150,000 clones, 70% to 90% being singletons. Study findings and constraints: After further analysis at a later stage, roughly 15,000 TCR beta sequences were associated with HLA alleles at 0.05 false discovery rate. One cluster of highly shared sequence variants probably arose as a sequencing artifact.

Worth noting for this clone: As yet, its antigen is unknown.

Trimming removed 0 bases from V and 4 bases from J, with 20 bases in between. This CDR3 is 17 amino acids long. Germline assignment: CDR1 SGDLS and CDR2 YYNGEE. The sequence came from a woman aged 18-35 years in good health and CMV-seronegative. V usage is TRBV9 and J usage is TRBJ2-7, with D perhaps matching TRBD1 (6 bases). Sequenced: PBMCs. The CDR3 coding sequence is TGTGCCAGCAGCGTAGACGAGAGAACAGGGAGTAGGTACGAGCAGTACTTC. This gives the protein CASSVDERTGSRYEQYF. Supplemented by reference TRBV9 and TRBJ2-7, the full variable domain reads DSGVTQTPKHLITATGQRVTLRCSPRSGDLSVYWYQQSLDQGLQFLIQYYNGEERAKGNILERFSAQQFPDLHSELNLSSLELGDSALYFCASSVDERTGSRYEQYFGPGTRLTVT.